One and the same sample provided the 27 T cell receptor beta chains below, sequenced in a study of T cell changes during pregnancy in multiple sclerosis. Sequenced by immunoSEQ multiplex PCR; TCRdb stores in-frame clones only, minus some. This repertoire shows 100,000 to 130,000 clones, about nine tenths found once; its top ten account for less than 0.9%. Sample: peripheral blood, taken in the third trimester of pregnancy. These receptors originate from a female donor in good health, enrolled as a control in a pregnancy study.

The chain uses TRBV25-1 and TRBJ2-2; D possibly corresponds to TRBD2 (5 bases). Germline V CDR1 and CDR2: MGHDK, SYGVNS. The CDR3 is 18 amino acids. Trimming removed 5 bases at V and 3 bases at J, with 22 bases between. DNA for the CDR3: TGTGCCAGCAGTCCCACCGCGGGTCTGTGGGGTGACACCGGGGAGCTGTTTTTT. This codes for CASSPTAGLWGDTGELFF.

The genes are TRBV5-1 and TRBJ2-7; the match to TRBD2 covers 9 bases. This CDR3 has 16 amino acids. V lost 0 bases to trimming and J lost 6 bases; unmatched junction nucleotides: 10. The germline gives CDR1 SGHRS, CDR2 YFSETQ. The CDR3 spells CASSLASSGGFSEQYF. The CDR3 region has the DNA TGCGCCAGCAGCTTGGCCAGTAGCGGGGGTTTTTCCGAGCAGTACTTC.

The chain joins TRBV25-1 to TRBJ2-5, with TRBD1 identical over 8 bases. Trimming took 5 bases from V and 2 from J; bases not matched to a gene: 7. This CDR3 contains 15 residues. Germline-derived CDR1 and CDR2 are MGHDK and SYGVNS. DNA for the CDR3: TGTGCCAGCAGTATCGACAGGGGATCTCAAGAGACCCAGTACTTC. The encoded protein is CASSIDRGSQETQYF.

The V call is TRBV29-1, the J call TRBJ2-5, with TRBD1 matching 10 bases. V lost 3 bases and J lost 5; bases outside the gene matches: 0. CDR3 length: 12 residues. Germline-derived CDR1 and CDR2 are SQVTM and ANQGSEA. The CDR3 DNA is TGCAGCGTTGAGACAGGGGGCGAGACCCAGTACTTC. The encoded protein is CSVETGGETQYF.

V and J are TRBV5-1 and TRBJ2-2; 8 bases are a match to TRBD1. Losses at the gene ends were 7 bases for V and 6 bases for J; bases not matched to a gene: 11. The CDR3 length is 15 residues. Per germline, CDR1 SGHRS and CDR2 YFSETQ. The CDR3 loop is CASHPGGESPGELFF. The CDR3 coding sequence is TGCGCCAGCCATCCAGGGGGCGAGAGCCCCGGGGAGCTGTTTTTT.

This clone was counted once. The CDR3 DNA follows: TGTGCCAGCAGCGTCTCGGCGGGGGGAGTAGAGACCCAGTACTTC. Amino acids: CASSVSAGGVETQYF. The J gene is TRBJ2-5, the V gene TRBV9; TRBD2 agrees at 8 bases. The CDR3 loop spans 15 amino acids. Germline CDR1 is SGDLS and CDR2 is YYNGEE. V was pared by 2 bases and J by 4 bases, with 7 bases of the junction left unmatched.

The chain recombines TRBV7-3 with TRBJ2-3, with TRBD2 identical over 8 bases. CDR1 is SGHTA and CDR2 is FQGTGA in the germline V gene. V lost 5 bases, J lost 2 bases, and 6 bases stayed unmatched. The CDR3 is 15 amino acids. The CDR3 region has the DNA TGTGCCAGCAGCCTCCAAGCGGGGGACACAGATACGCAGTATTTT. Its translation: CASSLQAGDTDTQYF.

This CDR3 is CASSEARRGVTDTQYF. The CDR3 DNA sequence: TGTGCCAGCAGTGAAGCGCGACGGGGGGTCACAGATACGCAGTATTTT. The rearrangement joins TRBV2 to TRBJ2-3, with TRBD2 matching over 7 bases. Germline values: CDR1 SNHLY, CDR2 FYNNEI. Trimming took 0 bases from V and 2 from J; bases not matched to a gene: 5. The length of the CDR3 is 16 residues.

V gene TRBV25-1 combines with J gene TRBJ1-3; perhaps TRBD1 as D (5 bases). The CDR3 sequence is 15 residues long. V was shortened by 1 base and J by 2 bases, with 9 bases between the two germline ends. The V gene's germline CDR1 is MGHDK and CDR2 SYGVNS. DNA for the CDR3: TGTGCCAGCAGTGAATTCGTAGGGGCTGGAAACACCATATATTTT. Its protein product is CASSEFVGAGNTIYF.

The V gene is TRBV6-1, the J gene TRBJ2-2, with 10 bases matching TRBD1. Trimming cost V 5 bases and J 3 bases; bases outside gene matches: 6. This CDR3 comprises 16 residues. The germline gives CDR1 MNHNS, CDR2 SASEGT. The CDR3 protein is CASSQVGTGDTGELFF. For the CDR3, the DNA is TGTGCCAGCAGTCAAGTAGGGACAGGGGACACCGGGGAGCTGTTTTTT.

The rearrangement links TRBV27 to TRBJ1-1, with TRBD1 as a possible D gene (5 bases). The CDR3 is 14 amino acids. Germline-derived CDR1 and CDR2 are MNHEY and SMNVEV (reference sequence). V was pared by 3 bases and J by 3 bases, with 11 bases between. The CDR3 spells CASSFLSRDTEAFF. CDR3 coding DNA: TGTGCCAGCAGTTTTCTTTCCAGGGACACTGAAGCTTTCTTT.

This clone was seen a few times. This chain links TRBV21-1 with TRBJ1-2. TRBV21-1 is a pseudogene. This CDR3 is 17 amino acids long. In DNA form, the CDR3 reads TGTGCCAGCAGCAAAGGGGGGAGCGGGTGCCCCCGCTATGGCTACACCTTC. As protein: CASSKGGSGCPRYGYTF.

The chain combines TRBV5-1 with TRBJ2-1; 7 bases are shared with TRBD2. Trimming cost V 0 bases and J 4 bases; bases outside gene matches: 10. Germline-derived CDR1 and CDR2 are SGHRS and YFSETQ. This CDR3 comprises 17 residues. The CDR3, as DNA: TGCGCCAGCAGCTTGGCTGCGGGAGAGCGGATTTACAATGAGCAGTTCTTC. This codes for CASSLAAGERIYNEQFF.

The chain joins TRBV4-2 to TRBJ2-1; D remains unclear. Between the trimmed V and J ends, which lost 2 bases and 5 bases, there was a span of 10 bases. The CDR3 runs 14 residues. From germline, CDR1 is LGHNA and CDR2 YNFKEQ. CDR3 nucleotide sequence: TGTGCCAGCAGCCAACCCTTCGAGAACAATGAGCAGTTCTTC. Its translation is CASSQPFENNEQFF.

This clone appeared a single time. This chain uses TRBV6-6 with TRBJ2-1; TRBD1 is a possible D gene (5 bases). The CDR3 spans 12 residues. Trimming took off 6 bases at V and 4 bases at J, with 7 bases between the two ends. Germline CDR1 MNHNY, CDR2 SVGAGI (reference sequence). This chain's CDR3 is CASSNRYNEQFF. The DNA for the CDR3 is TGTGCCAGCAGCAACAGGTACAATGAGCAGTTCTTC.

The gene calls are TRBV4-3 and TRBJ1-6, with 10 bases lining up with TRBD1. CDR3 size: 15 residues. Germline V gene lookup returns CDR1 LGHNA and CDR2 YSLEER. The V and J ends lost 4 bases and 7 bases, in that order; junction bases with no gene match: 4. The CDR3 is CASSPGTGANSPLHF. The CDR3 bases are TGCGCCAGCAGCCCCGGGACAGGGGCAAATTCACCCCTCCACTTT.

The genes are TRBV5-1 and TRBJ2-1; TRBD2 agrees at 9 bases. This CDR3 region has 17 residues. J gave up 4 bases and V 4 bases, and 12 bases lay outside the gene matches. CDR1 is SGHRS, CDR2 YFSETQ, per germline. For the CDR3, the DNA is TGCGCCAGCAGCCGCGTGCTCACTAGCGGGTTATACAATGAGCAGTTCTTC. This sequence encodes CASSRVLTSGLYNEQFF.

A few counts support this clone. This chain connects TRBV27 to TRBJ1-5; possible D gene TRBD1, 6 bases. The germline V and J ends were trimmed by 4 bases and 2 bases, with 12 bases remaining between them. CDR1 MNHEY and CDR2 SMNVEV come from the germline V gene (reference sequence). The CDR3 totals 15 residues. The CDR3 DNA sequence: TGTGCCAGCAGTTCTACAGGGATGGGCAATCAGCCCCAGCATTTT. This encodes CASSSTGMGNQPQHF.

The V call is TRBV5-1, the J call TRBJ2-7; D unclear. The CDR3 extends over 11 amino acids. The ends were cut back, 4 bases at V and 2 bases at J, with 4 bases in the middle. Germline V gene lookup returns CDR1 SGHRS and CDR2 YFSETQ. The CDR3 nucleotides read TGCGCCAGCAGCGACACCTACGAGCAGTACTTC. Encoded protein: CASSDTYEQYF.

V usage is TRBV25-1 and J usage is TRBJ1-2; a possible D gene is TRBD1 (5 bases). The CDR3 loop spans 15 amino acids. CDR1 and CDR2 (germline): MGHDK, SYGVNS. With 2 bases removed from V and 0 bases from J, the gap between germline ends came to 10 bases. The CDR3 bases are TGTGCCAGCAGTGAAATGGGGCTCCCTAACTATGGCTACACCTTC. Its translation: CASSEMGLPNYGYTF.

V is TRBV7-2 and J is TRBJ2-1; 7 bases agree with TRBD2. Germline V gives CDR1 SGHTA, CDR2 FQGNSA. There are 17 residues in the CDR3. V was clipped by 4 bases and J by 3 bases; unmatched bases: 12. The CDR3 loop is CASSSGLVRENYNEQFF. The CDR3 DNA follows: TGTGCCAGCAGCTCCGGACTAGTTCGCGAGAACTACAATGAGCAGTTCTTC.

This sequence joins TRBV27 and TRBJ1-1; the match to TRBD1 covers 7 bases. The CDR3 spans 14 residues. Germline CDR1 reads MNHEY; CDR2 reads SMNVEV (reference sequence). The junction had 4 bases not matched to a gene; V was cut back by 2 bases and J by 4 bases. The CDR3 DNA reads as TGTGCCAGCAGTTTAACGGCAGGGGGCACTGAAGCTTTCTTT. This sequence encodes CASSLTAGGTEAFF.

In this sample, this clone turned up once. CDR3 bases: TGTGCCAGCGGGGACAGGCCCGCAACTAATGAAAAACTGTTTTTT. It codes for CASGDRPATNEKLFF. The V call is TRBV7-9, the J call TRBJ1-4; 8 bases are shared with TRBD1. CDR1 and CDR2 (germline): SEHNR, FQNEAQ (reference sequence). With V trimmed by 8 bases and J by 0 bases, 5 bases remained unmatched. The CDR3 length is 15 residues.

V is TRBV2 and J is TRBJ2-5, with a tentative D call TRBD1 (6 bases). The length of the CDR3 is 15 residues. The V and J ends lost 8 bases and 0 bases respectively, with 16 bases between them. CDR1 is SNHLY, CDR2 FYNNEI, per germline. The DNA for the CDR3 is TGTGCCAGCGGACAGCTCCGTTCGTACCAAGAGACCCAGTACTTC. Its protein is CASGQLRSYQETQYF.

The V and J genes are TRBV4-1 and TRBJ1-2; D might be TRBD1 (6 bases). V was cut by 4 bases and J by 10 bases, with 25 bases left in between. The germline CDR1 and CDR2 sequences are MGHRA and YSYEKL. The CDR3 has 16 amino acids. CDR3 residues: CASSPGRLTGGRNYTF. The DNA for the CDR3 is TGCGCCAGCAGCCCCGGCAGACTAACGGGGGGGCGGAACTACACCTTC.

The table lists this clone with a count of one. The chain joins TRBV9 to TRBJ2-2; 14 bases are shared with TRBD2. Germline V lookup: CDR1 SGDLS, CDR2 YYNGEE. CDR3 length: 21 residues. V lost 2 bases and J lost 2; bases outside the gene matches: 14. DNA for the CDR3: TGTGCCAGCAGCGTCCTTACTCGCGGACTAGCGGGGGGTGGAAACACCGGGGAGCTGTTTTTT. Translated: CASSVLTRGLAGGGNTGELFF.

The chain links TRBV1 to TRBJ2-1; TRBD2, the table's D call, was not compared with the DNA. TRBV1 is described as a pseudogene. The CDR3 covers 18 residues. CDR3 sequence (DNA): TGCACCAGCAGCCAAGATCGCCCTAGTTCGGTATCCTACAATGAGCAGTTCTTC. Protein product: CTSSQDRPSSVSYNEQFF.